This paragraph reports one TCR beta chain. The antigen it binds to is not known. No quality values exist for individual bases; no much larger clone is one base distant. This sample was included in a study of multiple sclerosis patients with progressive multifocal leukoencephalopathy (dated by TCRdb to about 2019). General notes on the study: A few MS patients treated with natalizumab who did not develop PML were sampled longitudinally as controls. The study examined peripheral T and B cells of MS patients who developed PML (4 under natalizumab, 1 after alemtuzumab) and treated patients who did not. A couple of patients on natalizumab who later developed PML were tracked over time from before therapy, through 6 and 12 months, up to PML onset. The goal of the study was to detect any JC virus-specific or public T-cell expansions that arose at the time of PML onset. What the authors observed across the whole study: Because of the small, descriptive cohort, whether findings reflect JC virus infection or general immunocompromise remained unclear. Only peripheral blood was analyzed, although cerebrospinal fluid or brain lymphocytes might be more informative for natalizumab-associated PML. When PML developed, no shared TRBV or TRBJ gene usage and no preferred TRBV-TRBJ pairings were found. Lower normalized Shannon entropy suggested less diverse TRB repertoires in most PML patients, whereas the natalizumab-treated controls showed values near 1. Although TRB clones above 0.5% frequency turned up only in PML patients, the clones expanded at PML onset were already present before and during natalizumab therapy.

The sample's time point label is to be understood as: before natalizumab initiation. Every listed patient had received interferon beta before, and every PML patient was female. Before the first natalizumab infusion, T0 blood samples were collected. Ficoll-Hypaque density gradient centrifugation was used to isolate peripheral blood mononuclear cells. The CDR3 holds 18 amino acids from the cysteine to the phenylalanine. Just CDR3 DNA is preserved here, 54 bases in frame from base 1. Germline trimming amounts to 4 bases on V and 9 bases on J, with 16 as the count of junction bases outside the gene matches. The germline V gene (reference sequence) sets CDR1 to LNHNV and CDR2 to YYDKDF. Using the immunoSEQ two-step multiplex PCR at survey-level depth, TRB CDR3 regions were amplified from genomic DNA. To estimate template counts and remove amplification bias, each PCR was spiked with synthetic inline TR CDR3 controls covering all V-J pairings. Reads were processed so that amplification and sequencing bias were reduced, and quantification was performed against synthetic TR CDR3 analogs. For the original study's pipeline: Raw data were processed in ImmunoSEQ Analyzer, with out-of-frame sequences and CDR3s containing stop codons removed, and gene names were assigned according to IMGT nomenclature. Normalized Shannon entropy, defined as 1 minus Pielou's evenness, was used to summarize repertoire diversity. TRB sequences were treated as identical only when sharing V gene, J gene and CDR3. Public PML clonotypes were CDR3s shared by two or more PML-onset samples but absent earlier, in controls, and in public databases. CDR3 amino acid composition by position was analyzed with Skylign using the observed count method. The clones in this table, taken by TCRdb from immuneACCESS, are in-frame only. Not every clone is retained; where verified, under half of the shortfall comes from an unresolved V gene, and the cause of the rest is unknown. The D gene and trimming were derived from the DNA, and the V and J assignments and clone size from that table. The sample table contains more than 30,000 clones; only one count was recorded for over 90% of them. Clones ranked in the top ten supply about 1.8% of the sample.

The sequence is built from TRBV15 and TRBJ2-1, and TRBD2 matches 12 of the central bases. The specimen sequenced was PBMCs. The receptor's source is a man under 40 with multiple sclerosis. The CDR3 is CATSTQRGLAGGLGEQFF. The bases are TGTGCCACCAGCACTCAACGGGGGCTAGCGGGAGGGCTGGGTGAGCAGTTCTTC.